The T cell receptor beta chain under discussion was sequenced for a study of blood T cell repertoires in COVID-19. Whole-study context: Acute-phase and convalescent COVID-19 samples originated in the United States, Italy and Spain. T cells, B-cell-depleted T cells, or PBMCs supplied cDNA or gDNA.

How the authors handled the data: Reference gene primer amplification in the assay estimated nucleated cell counts. Repertoires were generated with immunoSEQ multiplex PCR, while TCRdb's copy carries only in-frame clones and drops some. The D gene and trimming were derived from the DNA, and the V and J assignments and clone size from that table. This table has about 380,000 clones, about 85% appearing once. In germline, CDR1 is SGHNT, CDR2 YYREEE (reference sequence). CDR3 length equals 14 residues. Between the trimmed V and J ends, which lost 4 bases and 7 bases, there was a span of 17 bases. A few counts support this clone.

This sequence was found in a young woman with acute or convalescent COVID-19. The chain joins TRBV5-4 to TRBJ1-1; the D is unclear. The sequenced sample was peripheral blood. CDR3 coding DNA: TGTGCCAGCAGCGGTGACATGGCACCCCTTGAAGCTTTCTTT. It yields the protein CASSGDMAPLEAFF.